Listed below are T cell receptor beta chains from one sample, sequenced in a study of beta chain features in type 1 diabetes. Clones were read by immunoSEQ multiplex PCR, and TCRdb kept only the in-frame ones, dropping some. The sample has about 640,000 clones; roughly 12% are singletons. Sequences were obtained from naive CD4+ T cells from blood. These receptors came from a man in his thirties or forties with type 1 diabetes. Both conserved end residues are part of each CDR3. The order of the fields is clone size, J gene, V gene, D gene, CDR3 protein, CDR3 DNA. The D gene is left open where the match is weak. Some rows have no size entry. The others give once, few or many, or a class for an expanded clone.

- | TRBJ2-4 | TRBV10-3 | - | CAISEGETTQYF | TGTGCCATCAGTGAGGGGGAAACTACTCAGTACTTC
- | TRBJ1-5 | TRBV7-9 | TRBD1 | CASSNQPGQVLYSNQPQHF | TGTGCCAGCAGCAACCAGCCGGGACAGGTTCTTTATAGCAATCAGCCCCAGCATTTT
- | TRBJ1-1 | TRBV6-5 | - | CATTTTGTEAFF | TGTGCCACGACCACGACTGGGACTGAAGCTTTCTTT
few | TRBJ1-2 | TRBV10-2 | - | CASSESRTDYGYTF | TGCGCCAGCAGTGAGTCCAGGACAGACTATGGCTACACCTTC
many | TRBJ2-7 | TRBV18 | - | CASSPPSSGEQYF | TGTGCCAGCTCACCACCGTCCTCGGGGGAGCAGTACTTC
few | TRBJ1-2 | TRBV14 | TRBD1 | CASSQRQGARGYTF | TGTGCCAGCAGCCAAAGACAGGGGGCCCGTGGCTACACCTTC
- | TRBJ2-3 | TRBV5-8 | - | CASSLDSNTDTQYF | TGTGCCAGCAGCTTGGACAGTAACACAGATACGCAGTATTTT
- | TRBJ2-7 | TRBV19 | - | CASSTRDINYEQYF | TGTGCCAGTAGTACCCGGGACATAAACTACGAGCAGTACTTC
- | TRBJ2-5 | TRBV4-3 | TRBD2 | CASSQGAGEETQYF | TGCGCCAGCAGCCAAGGAGCGGGGGAAGAGACCCAGTACTTC
few | TRBJ2-3 | TRBV7-2 | TRBD2 | CASSVLARAGADTQYF | TGTGCCAGCAGCGTACTAGCGCGGGCCGGGGCAGATACGCAGTATTTT
- | TRBJ2-1 | TRBV19 | TRBD1 | CASSIGTGGGQFF | TGTGCCAGTAGTATAGGGACAGGGGGAGGGCAGTTCTTC
few | TRBJ1-2 | TRBV5-1 | - | CASSSTLGDGYTF | TGCGCCAGCAGCTCGACACTCGGCGATGGCTACACCTTC
few | TRBJ1-1 | TRBV7-3 | - | CASSPSSGITEAFF | TGTGCCAGCAGCCCATCCTCAGGGATTACTGAAGCTTTCTTT
- | TRBJ2-4 | TRBV29-1 | - | CSVKTGSKNIQYF | TGCAGCGTTAAAACAGGGTCCAAAAACATTCAGTACTTC
- | TRBJ2-3 | TRBV29-1 | - | CSVEDQDSRRGYF | TGCAGCGTTGAAGATCAGGACAGCCGCCGGGGGTATTTT
- | TRBJ2-1 | TRBV7-2 | - | CASSSRRDLPHNEQFF | TGTGCCAGCAGCTCCCGACGGGACTTACCACACAATGAGCAGTTCTTC
- | TRBJ1-5 | TRBV2 | - | CASSVTLNQPQHF | TGTGCCAGCAGTGTCACCCTCAATCAGCCCCAGCATTTT
- | TRBJ2-2 | TRBV19 | - | CASSLSTAGTGELFF | TGTGCCAGTAGTCTGTCAACAGCTGGCACCGGGGAGCTGTTTTTT
- | TRBJ2-1 | TRBV5-1 | - | CASSSGTPDNEQFF | TGCGCCAGCAGCTCGGGGACACCGGACAATGAGCAGTTCTTC
- | TRBJ2-3 | TRBV25-1 | TRBD2 | CASSEVTQAGLTDTQYF | TGTGCCAGCAGTGAGGTGACTCAAGCGGGGCTCACAGATACGCAGTATTTT
- | TRBJ2-7 | TRBV6-5 | - | CASTTEPGYEQYF | TGTGCCAGCACCACAGAGCCGGGCTACGAGCAGTACTTC
- | TRBJ2-7 | TRBV10-3 | TRBD1 | CAIRPGQGGEQYF | TGTGCCATTCGACCGGGACAGGGGGGCGAGCAGTACTTC
- | TRBJ2-7 | TRBV4-3 | - | CASSQVAVGYEQYF | TGCGCCAGCAGCCAAGTGGCGGTTGGCTACGAGCAGTACTTC